This TCR beta chain came from a study of OX40 agonist ivuxolimab in advanced cancers. Study results and caveats: CD8+ T cells averaged more expanded clones than CD4+.

Generated by immunoSEQ multiplex PCR, the TCRdb table keeps only in-frame clones and is missing some. The data hold fewer than 85,000 clones, with roughly nine tenths observed a single time. The CDR3 consists of 14 residues. The germline CDR1 and CDR2 sequences are KGHSH and LQKENI. The V and J ends lost 2 bases and 0 bases respectively, with 7 bases between them. Worth noting for this clone: Its specificity is unknown.

This rearrangement joins TRBV18 to TRBJ1-1, with D uncertain. Sequencing used CD4+ or CD8+ T cells sorted from blood, obtained in a trial of the OX40 agonist ivuxolimab. The clonotype originates from an adult with an advanced solid tumor such as melanoma, head and neck, liver or kidney cancer. The CDR3 nucleotides are TGTGCCAGCTCACCAGCCTATTTGAACACTGAAGCTTTCTTT. Its protein is CASSPAYLNTEAFF.